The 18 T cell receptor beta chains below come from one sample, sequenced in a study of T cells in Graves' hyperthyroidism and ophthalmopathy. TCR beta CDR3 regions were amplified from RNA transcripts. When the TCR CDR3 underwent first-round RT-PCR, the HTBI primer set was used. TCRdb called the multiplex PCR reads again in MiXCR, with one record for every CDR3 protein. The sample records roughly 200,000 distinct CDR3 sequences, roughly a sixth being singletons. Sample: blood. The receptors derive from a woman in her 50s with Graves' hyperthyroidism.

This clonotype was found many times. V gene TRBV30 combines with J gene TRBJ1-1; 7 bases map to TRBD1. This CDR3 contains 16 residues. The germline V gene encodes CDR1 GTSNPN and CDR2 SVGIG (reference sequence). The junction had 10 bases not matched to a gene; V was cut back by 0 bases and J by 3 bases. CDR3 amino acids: CAWSVQGGMTYTEAFF. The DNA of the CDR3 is TGTGCCTGGAGTGTTCAGGGGGGGATGACGTACACTGAAGCTTTCTTT.

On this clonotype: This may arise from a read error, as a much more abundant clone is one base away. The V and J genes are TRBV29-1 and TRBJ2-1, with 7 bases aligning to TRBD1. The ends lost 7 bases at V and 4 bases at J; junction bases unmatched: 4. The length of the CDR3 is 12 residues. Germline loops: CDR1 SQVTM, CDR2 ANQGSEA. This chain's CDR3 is CSAGDRYNEQFF. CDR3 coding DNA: TGCAGCGCTGGGGACAGATACAATGAGCAGTTCTTC.

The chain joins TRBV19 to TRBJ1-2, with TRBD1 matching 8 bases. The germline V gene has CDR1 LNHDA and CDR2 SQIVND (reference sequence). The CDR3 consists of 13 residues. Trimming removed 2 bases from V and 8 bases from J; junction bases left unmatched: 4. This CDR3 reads CASSIQGALGYTF. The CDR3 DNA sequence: TGTGCCAGTAGTATACAGGGGGCATTGGGCTACACCTTC.

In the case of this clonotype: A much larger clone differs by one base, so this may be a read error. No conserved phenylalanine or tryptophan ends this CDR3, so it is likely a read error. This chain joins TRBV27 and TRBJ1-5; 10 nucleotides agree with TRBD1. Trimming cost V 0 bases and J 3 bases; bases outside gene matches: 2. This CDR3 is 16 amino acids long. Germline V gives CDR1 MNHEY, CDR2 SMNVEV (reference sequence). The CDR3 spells CASSLSGTGDNQPQHS. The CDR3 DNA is TGTGCCAGCAGTTTATCCGGGACAGGGGACAATCAGCCCCAGCATTCT.

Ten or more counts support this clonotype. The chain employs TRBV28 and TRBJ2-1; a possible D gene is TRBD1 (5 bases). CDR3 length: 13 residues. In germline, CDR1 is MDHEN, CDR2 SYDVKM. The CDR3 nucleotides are TGTGCTGTGGAGACAGTTAACTACAATGAGCAGTTCTTC. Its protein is CAVETVNYNEQFF.

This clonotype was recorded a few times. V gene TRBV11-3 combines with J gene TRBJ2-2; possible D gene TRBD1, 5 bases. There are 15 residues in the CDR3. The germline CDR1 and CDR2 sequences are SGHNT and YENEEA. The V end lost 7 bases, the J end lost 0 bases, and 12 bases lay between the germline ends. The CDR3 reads CASISGFANTGELFF. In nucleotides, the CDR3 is TGTGCCAGCATTTCAGGGTTCGCGAACACCGGGGAGCTGTTTTTT.

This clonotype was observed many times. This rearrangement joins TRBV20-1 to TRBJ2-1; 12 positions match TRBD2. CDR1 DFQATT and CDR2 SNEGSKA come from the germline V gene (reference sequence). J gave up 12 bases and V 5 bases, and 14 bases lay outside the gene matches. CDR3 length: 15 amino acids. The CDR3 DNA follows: TGCAGTGCTCCTAACTCGACTAGCGGGAGAAGTGGGCAGTTCTTC. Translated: CSAPNSTSGRSGQFF.

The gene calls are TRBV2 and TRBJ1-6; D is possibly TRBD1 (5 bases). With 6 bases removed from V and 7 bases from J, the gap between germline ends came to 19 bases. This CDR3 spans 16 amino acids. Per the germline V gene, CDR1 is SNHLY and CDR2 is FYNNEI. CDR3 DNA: TGTGCCAGCAGCAGGGACCCCCTTTCCGGAAATTCACCCCTCCACTTT. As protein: CASSRDPLSGNSPLHF.

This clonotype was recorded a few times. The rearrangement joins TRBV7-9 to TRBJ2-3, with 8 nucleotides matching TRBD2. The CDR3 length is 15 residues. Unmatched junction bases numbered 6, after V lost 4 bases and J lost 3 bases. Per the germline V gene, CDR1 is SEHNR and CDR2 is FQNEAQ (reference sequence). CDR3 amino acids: CASSSAGRDTDTQYF. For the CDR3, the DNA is TGTGCCAGCAGCTCAGCCGGGAGGGATACAGATACGCAGTATTTT.

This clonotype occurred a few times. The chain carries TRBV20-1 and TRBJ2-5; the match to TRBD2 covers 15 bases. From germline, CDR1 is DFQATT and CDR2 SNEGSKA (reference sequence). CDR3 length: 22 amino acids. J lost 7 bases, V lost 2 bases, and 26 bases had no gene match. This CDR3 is CSARHIVAVSRTSGRAMVTQYF. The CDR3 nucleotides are TGCAGTGCTAGACATATTGTGGCCGTTTCGCGGACTAGCGGGAGGGCCATGGTGACCCAGTACTTC.

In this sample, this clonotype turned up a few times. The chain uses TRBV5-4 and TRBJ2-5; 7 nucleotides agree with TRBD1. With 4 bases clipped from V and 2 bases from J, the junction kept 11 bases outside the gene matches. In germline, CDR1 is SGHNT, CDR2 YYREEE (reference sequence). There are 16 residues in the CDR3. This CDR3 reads CASSPATGTIQETQYF. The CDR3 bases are TGTGCCAGCAGCCCCGCGACAGGGACCATACAAGAGACCCAGTACTTC.

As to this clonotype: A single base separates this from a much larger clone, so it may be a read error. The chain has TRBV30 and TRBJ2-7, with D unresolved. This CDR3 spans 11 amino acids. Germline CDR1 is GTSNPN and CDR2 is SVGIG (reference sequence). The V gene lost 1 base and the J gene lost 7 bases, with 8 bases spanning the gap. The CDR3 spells CAWSGYNEQYF. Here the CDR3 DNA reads TGTGCCTGGAGTGGATACAATGAGCAGTACTTC.

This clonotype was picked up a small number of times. The CDR3 bases are TGCAGTGCTAGAGAAACAGTTCAAGGCGTTGAAGCTTTCTTT. This translates into CSARETVQGVEAFF. The chain uses TRBV20-1 and TRBJ1-1; D not certain. Trimming stripped 0 bases from V and 7 bases from J, with 15 bases between. This CDR3 comprises 14 residues. Germline lookup yields CDR1 DFQATT and CDR2 SNEGSKA (reference sequence).

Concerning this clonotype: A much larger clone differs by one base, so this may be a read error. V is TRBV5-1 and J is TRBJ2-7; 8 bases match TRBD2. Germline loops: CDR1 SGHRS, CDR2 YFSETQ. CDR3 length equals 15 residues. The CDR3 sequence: CASRRPSGYSHEQYF. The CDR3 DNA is TGCGCCAGCAGACGACCTAGCGGGTACTCCCACGAGCAGTACTTC.

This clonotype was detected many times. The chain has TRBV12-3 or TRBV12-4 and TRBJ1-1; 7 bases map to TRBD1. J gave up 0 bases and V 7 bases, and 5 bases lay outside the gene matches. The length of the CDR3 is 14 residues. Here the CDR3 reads CASMGDRMNTEAFF. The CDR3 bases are TGTGCCAGCATGGGGGACAGAATGAACACTGAAGCTTTCTTT.

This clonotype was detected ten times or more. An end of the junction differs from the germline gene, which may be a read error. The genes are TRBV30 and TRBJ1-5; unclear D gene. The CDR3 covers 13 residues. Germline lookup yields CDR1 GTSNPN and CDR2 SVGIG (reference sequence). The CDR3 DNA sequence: TGTGCCTCCCAAGGAAGTAGCACTCAGCCCCAGCATTTT. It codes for CASQGSSTQPQHF.

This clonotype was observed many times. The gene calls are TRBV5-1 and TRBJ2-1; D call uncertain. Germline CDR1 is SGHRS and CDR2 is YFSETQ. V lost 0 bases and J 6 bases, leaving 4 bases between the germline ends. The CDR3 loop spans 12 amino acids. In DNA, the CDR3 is TGCGCCAGCAGCTTGGTCATCAATGAGCAGTTCTTC. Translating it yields CASSLVINEQFF.

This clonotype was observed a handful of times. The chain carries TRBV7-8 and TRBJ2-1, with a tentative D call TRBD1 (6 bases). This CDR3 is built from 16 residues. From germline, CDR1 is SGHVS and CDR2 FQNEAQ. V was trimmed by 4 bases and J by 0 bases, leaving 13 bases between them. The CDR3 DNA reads TGTGCCAGCAGCTCTTCCGGGACAACCTCCTACAATGAGCAGTTCTTC. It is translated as CASSSSGTTSYNEQFF.